These T cell receptor beta chains were read from a single sample in a study of preoperative IRX-2 immunotherapy in early breast cancer. Clones were sequenced by immunoSEQ multiplex PCR, and TCRdb holds only the in-frame ones, with some missing. The sample lists 75,000 to 100,000 clones, roughly 90% occurring once. Source: tumor tissue, taken after IRX-2 immunotherapy. The origin of the receptors is a human donor with breast cancer. The CDR3 runs from the conserved cysteine through the conserved F or W.

v_gene	j_gene	CDR3aa
TRBV12-5	TRBJ2-7	CASGLGGNEQYF
TRBV12-5	TRBJ2-3	CASGLNADTQYF
TRBV30	TRBJ1-2	CAWSAGGALGYTF
TRBV6-8	TRBJ2-2	CASSVDRPGELFF
TRBV6-8	TRBJ2-2	CASSTPQAATGELFF
TRBV6-8	TRBJ2-7	CASRAWGALDEQYF
TRBV28	TRBJ1-5	CASSLPGGRDQPQHF
TRBV11-3	TRBJ2-1	CASSSHPGLTEQFF
TRBV28	TRBJ2-3	CASSGARGLTDTQYF
TRBV29-1	TRBJ1-2	CSVSGGRETSGYTF
TRBV6-8	TRBJ2-1	CAISLRGEGEQFF
TRBV5-1	TRBJ2-1	CASSPVGVGAAGDNEQFF
TRBV30	TRBJ1-1	CAWKSRDGEAFF
TRBV7-7	TRBJ1-4	CASSLVQGWNEKLFF
TRBV28	TRBJ1-2	CASSPGVGGYTF
TRBV12-5	TRBJ2-1	CASAPLGLAGSSSYNEQFF
TRBV19	TRBJ1-5	CASGQGTVSNQPQHF
TRBV19	TRBJ1-6	CASSSGTENSPLHF
TRBV18	TRBJ2-7	CASSDNPGSYEQYF
TRBV14	TRBJ1-2	CASSQDRWGAGFRGYTF
TRBV27	TRBJ2-1	CATSDSGTGGYNEQFF
TRBV28	TRBJ1-3	CASSLAGPGNTIYF
TRBV11-3	TRBJ2-3	CASSFGTSGTTDTQYF
TRBV28	TRBJ1-2	CASSSTGQVNYGYTF
TRBV18	TRBJ2-3	CASSPDPVDTQYF
TRBV5-1	TRBJ1-1	CASSLDSFLNTEAFF
TRBV5-1	TRBJ2-3	CASSGDGTSTDTQYF
TRBV28	TRBJ1-2	CASSRTWGQVNPYTF
TRBV6-8	TRBJ1-1	CASRSKVNTEAFF
TRBV4-1	TRBJ1-1	CASSQVPDYAGAFF
TRBV5-1	TRBJ2-7	CASSSGMGLAGADEQYF
TRBV6-8	TRBJ1-2	CASSYGDGGYTF
TRBV12-5	TRBJ2-7	CASGGQGESKQYF
TRBV10-2	TRBJ1-1	CASSPGQGAVEAFF
TRBV19	TRBJ2-3	CASQVQGLSDTQYF
TRBV11-3	TRBJ2-6	CASSSRVSGANVLTF
TRBV6-8	TRBJ2-1	CASSPGLAGRNEQFF
TRBV5-1	TRBJ2-2	CASSLAMSGTGELFF
TRBV5-1	TRBJ2-3	CASSFRTTRTDTQYF
TRBV6-7	TRBJ2-5	CASSYDGDRETQYF
TRBV6-8	TRBJ2-1	CASSKSGGAAYNEQFF
TRBV18	TRBJ2-5	CASSPPVQETQYF
TRBV6-8	TRBJ2-6	CASSHNTGSAGANVLTF
TRBV5-1	TRBJ1-4	CASSLRTEGEKLFF
TRBV11-3	TRBJ2-2	CASSRDYNTGELFF
TRBV5-1	TRBJ2-7	CASLWDTKTYEQYF
TRBV10-1	TRBJ2-3	CASRPGGTDTQYF
TRBV19	TRBJ2-1	CASTLDRSWPEQFF
TRBV14	TRBJ2-1	CASSQESRVSDEQFF
TRBV14	TRBJ2-2	CASSQVRQTGELFF
TRBV5-1	TRBJ1-6	CASSATGTGSSPLHF
TRBV14	TRBJ1-2	CASSQDLRGYGYTF
TRBV29-1	TRBJ2-7	CSVEAGAEYEQYF